Included here is one T cell receptor beta chain sequence, with context. Methods used by the authors: By means of reference gene primer amplification, nucleated cell counts were estimated. Data came from immunoSEQ multiplex PCR; TCRdb stores just in-frame clones and leaves some out. V, J and clone size are taken as reported in that table, and D and trimming were inferred from the DNA itself. This table has 50,000 to 75,000 clones, approximately 79% appearing once. The data belong to a study of blood T cell repertoires in COVID-19. At the level of the study: From the United States, Italy and Spain came samples of acute and convalescent COVID-19.

V shed 5 bases and J shed 7 bases, with 11 bases lying between them. CDR3 length: 11 residues. Germline CDR1 and CDR2: DFQATT and SNEGSKA (reference sequence). The sequencing input was peripheral blood. The V call is TRBV20-1, the J call TRBJ1-1; no firm D call. The source of this sequence is a man in his fifties or sixties with acute or convalescent COVID-19. The CDR3 DNA sequence: TGCAGTGCTTGGAAACAGATTGAAGCTTTCTTT. Translating it yields CSAWKQIEAFF.